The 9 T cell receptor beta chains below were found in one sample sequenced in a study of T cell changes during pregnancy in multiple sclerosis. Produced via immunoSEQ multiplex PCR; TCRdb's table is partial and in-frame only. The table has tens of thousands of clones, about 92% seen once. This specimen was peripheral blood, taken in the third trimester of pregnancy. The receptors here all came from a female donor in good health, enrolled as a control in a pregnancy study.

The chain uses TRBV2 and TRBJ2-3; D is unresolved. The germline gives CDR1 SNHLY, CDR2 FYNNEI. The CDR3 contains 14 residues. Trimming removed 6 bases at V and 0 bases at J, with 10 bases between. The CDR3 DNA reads TGTGCCAGCAGCGACCCCGGGAGCACAGATACGCAGTATTTT. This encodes CASSDPGSTDTQYF.

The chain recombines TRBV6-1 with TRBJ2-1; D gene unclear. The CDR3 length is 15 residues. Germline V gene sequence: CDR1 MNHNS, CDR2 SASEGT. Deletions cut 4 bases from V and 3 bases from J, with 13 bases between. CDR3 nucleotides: TGTGCCAGCAGTGCGTGGCAGGCAGACTACAATGAGCAGTTCTTC. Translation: CASSAWQADYNEQFF.

CDR3 residues: CASSLGGGTYGYTF. The CDR3 DNA reads TGTGCCAGCAGCTTAGGGGGAGGTACCTATGGCTACACCTTC. This chain uses TRBV7-2 with TRBJ1-2, with D unclear. The CDR3 is 14 residues long. Trimming cost V 1 base and J 4 bases, with 10 bases left between them. CDR1 is SGHTA and CDR2 is FQGNSA in the germline V gene.

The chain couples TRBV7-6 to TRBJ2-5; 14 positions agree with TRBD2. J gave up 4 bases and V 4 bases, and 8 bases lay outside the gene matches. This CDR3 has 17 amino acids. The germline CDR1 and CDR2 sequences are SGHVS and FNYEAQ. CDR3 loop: CASSSRLAGGPGETQYF. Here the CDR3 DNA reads TGTGCCAGCAGCTCTCGACTAGCGGGGGGGCCGGGAGAGACCCAGTACTTC.

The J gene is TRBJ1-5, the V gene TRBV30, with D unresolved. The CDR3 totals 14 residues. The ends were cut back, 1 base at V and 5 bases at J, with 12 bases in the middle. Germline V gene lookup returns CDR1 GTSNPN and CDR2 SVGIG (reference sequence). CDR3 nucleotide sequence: TGTGCCTGGAGTGAACTGCGATCTGATCAGCCCCAGCATTTT. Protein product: CAWSELRSDQPQHF. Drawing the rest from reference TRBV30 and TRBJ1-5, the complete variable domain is SQTIHQWPATLVQPVGSPLSLECTVEGTSNPNLYWYRQAAGRGLQLLFYSVGIGQISSEVPQNLSASRPQDRQFILSSKKLLLSDSGFYLCAWSELRSDQPQHFGDGTRLSIL.

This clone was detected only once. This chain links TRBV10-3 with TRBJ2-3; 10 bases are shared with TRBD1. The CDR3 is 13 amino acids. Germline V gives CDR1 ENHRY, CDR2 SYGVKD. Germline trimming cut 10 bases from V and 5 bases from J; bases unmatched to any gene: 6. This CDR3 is CATRGQGLDTQYF. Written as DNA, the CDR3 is TGTGCCACCAGGGGACAGGGGTTAGATACGCAGTATTTT.

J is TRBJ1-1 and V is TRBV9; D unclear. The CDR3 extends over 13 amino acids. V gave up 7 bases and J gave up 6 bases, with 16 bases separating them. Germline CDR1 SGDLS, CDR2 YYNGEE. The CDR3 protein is CASRRSTHPEAFF. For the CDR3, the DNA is TGTGCCAGCCGCAGGTCAACCCATCCTGAAGCTTTCTTT. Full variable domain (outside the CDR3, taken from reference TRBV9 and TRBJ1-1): DSGVTQTPKHLITATGQRVTLRCSPRSGDLSVYWYQQSLDQGLQFLIQYYNGEERAKGNILERFSAQQFPDLHSELNLSSLELGDSALYFCASRRSTHPEAFFGQGTRLTVV.

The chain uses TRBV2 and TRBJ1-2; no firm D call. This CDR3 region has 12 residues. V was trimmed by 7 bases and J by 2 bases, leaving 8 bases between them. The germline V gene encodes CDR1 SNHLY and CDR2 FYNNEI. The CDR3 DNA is TGTGCCAGCAATCAGGCCAACTATGGCTACACCTTC. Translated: CASNQANYGYTF.

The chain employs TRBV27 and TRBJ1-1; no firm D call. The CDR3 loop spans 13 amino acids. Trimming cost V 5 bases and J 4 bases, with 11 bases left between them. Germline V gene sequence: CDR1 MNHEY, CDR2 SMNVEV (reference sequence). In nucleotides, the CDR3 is TGTGCCAGCAGTAATAGGGCGGGCACTGAAGCTTTCTTT. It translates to CASSNRAGTEAFF.